The next 9 T cell receptor beta chains were all read from a single sample in a study of early T cells in non-severe SARS-CoV-2 infection. MiXCR was run by TCRdb on the 5' RACE reads, yielding one entry per CDR3 protein. The table has 54,000 or so distinct CDR3 sequences, roughly 12% seen once. Sample: whole blood. Every receptor here comes from an adult who was a healthcare worker with PCR-confirmed SARS-CoV-2 infection or an uninfected control (not recorded which).

V is TRBV10-3 and J is TRBJ1-2; the match to TRBD1 covers 8 bases. The germline gives CDR1 ENHRY, CDR2 SYGVKD. Germline trimming cut 6 bases from V and 3 bases from J; bases unmatched to any gene: 6. The CDR3 totals 14 residues. CDR3: CAIRLTGVDYGYTF. In DNA, the CDR3 is TGTGCCATCAGGCTGACAGGGGTTGACTATGGCTACACCTTC.

This clonotype was picked up a small number of times. This chain uses TRBV20-1 with TRBJ1-1; D gene unclear. Germline V CDR1 and CDR2: DFQATT, SNEGSKA (reference sequence). The CDR3 totals 15 residues. Trimming left V 8 bases short and J 4 bases short, with 23 bases between. CDR3 sequence reads: CSPGPSSDPSTEAFF. The CDR3 coding sequence is TGCAGTCCAGGCCCTTCCTCTGACCCCAGCACTGAAGCTTTCTTT.

V and J are TRBV27 and TRBJ2-2; no clear D gene. CDR3 length: 13 residues. Germline V gives CDR1 MNHEY, CDR2 SMNVEV (reference sequence). Trimming removed 3 bases from V and 5 bases from J, with 7 bases in between. This CDR3 is CASSFVETGELFF. As DNA, the CDR3 is TGTGCCAGCAGTTTTGTGGAAACCGGGGAGCTGTTTTTT.

This clonotype was seen a few times. The chain has TRBV9 and TRBJ1-6; tentative D call: TRBD1 (6 bases). Deletions cut 3 bases from V and 7 bases from J, with 8 bases between. CDR1 and CDR2 from the germline V gene are SGDLS and YYNGEE. The CDR3 runs 13 residues. CDR3 sequence: CASSATGNSPLHF. The DNA of the CDR3 is TGTGCCAGCAGCGCCACAGGGAATTCACCCCTCCACTTT.

The chain has TRBV4-3 and TRBJ2-2, with D unresolved. Trimming removed 0 bases from V and 6 bases from J, with 8 bases in between. Germline V gene sequence: CDR1 LGHNA, CDR2 YSLEER. This CDR3 is built from 14 residues. The CDR3 reads CASSQEGSPGELFF. The CDR3 coding sequence is TGCGCCAGCAGCCAAGAAGGGTCCCCCGGGGAGCTGTTTTTT.

The chain joins TRBV7-9 to TRBJ1-6, with 10 bases lining up with TRBD1. The CDR3 runs 16 residues. Germline CDR1 SEHNR, CDR2 FQNEAQ (reference sequence). J lost 8 bases, V lost 5 bases, and 9 bases had no gene match. This CDR3 reads CASSVGGGTGDSPLHF. CDR3 coding DNA: TGTGCCAGCAGCGTCGGGGGCGGGACAGGGGATTCACCCCTCCACTTT.

This clonotype was found many times. The chain links TRBV5-1 to TRBJ2-3; 9 positions match TRBD1. This CDR3 is built from 13 residues. Germline V lookup: CDR1 SGHRS, CDR2 YFSETQ. Trimming removed 4 bases from V and 4 bases from J; junction bases left unmatched: 1. The CDR3 DNA sequence: TGCGCCAGCAGCACAGGGGGCGCAGATACGCAGTATTTT. Protein sequence: CASSTGGADTQYF.

This rearrangement joins TRBV20-1 to TRBJ2-3; D not resolved. V lost 0 bases to trimming and J lost 0 bases, with 10 bases between them. CDR3 length: 15 amino acids. Per the germline V gene, CDR1 is DFQATT and CDR2 is SNEGSKA (reference sequence). The DNA for the CDR3 is TGCAGTGCTAGAGATCAAGGCTCCAGCACAGATACGCAGTATTTT. Its translation: CSARDQGSSTDTQYF.

This chain uses TRBV5-1 with TRBJ1-1, with 8 bases that match TRBD1. CDR3 length: 15 residues. Trimming removed 4 bases from V and 0 bases from J; junction bases left unmatched: 5. CDR1 SGHRS and CDR2 YFSETQ come from the germline V gene. The DNA of the CDR3 is TGCGCCAGCAGCACTCAGGACAGGGTGAACACTGAAGCTTTCTTT. As protein: CASSTQDRVNTEAFF.